This T cell receptor beta chain derives from a study of blood T cell repertoires in COVID-19. Assay used: immunoSEQ multiplex PCR; TCRdb lists only in-frame clones, some missing. The sample consists of 200,000 to 250,000 clones, around 90% of them appearing once. CDR1 LNHDA and CDR2 SQIVND come from the germline V gene (reference sequence). The J segment lost 0 bases and the V segment lost 7 bases, leaving 4 bases of the junction unmatched. The CDR3 has 15 amino acids. The rearrangement joins TRBV19 to TRBJ1-5, with 9 bases fitting TRBD1. Sequenced input: peripheral blood. This receptor was obtained from a woman aged 70 to 79 with active or convalescent COVID-19. The DNA for the CDR3 is TGTGCCAGTACCTGGACAGGGGATAGCAATCAGCCCCAGCATTTT. This encodes CASTWTGDSNQPQHF.